This TCR beta chain originates from a study of human T cells and chemical hapten exposure. In the study overall: Small pooled library volume differences chiefly drove per-sample TCR yield variation. Study-wide results and caveats: TCRs above 1 in 1000 frequency did not change with DPC sensitization.

Time point: healthy volunteer bleed at 6 weeks. Whole blood that had not been fractionated was the source of extracted total RNA. Original methodology: Per-sample TCR counts ranged from 23,224 to 690,600, median about 100,000. TCRdb recomputed calls from the RACE reads with MiXCR, one row per CDR3 protein. It is TCRdb's table, rather than the study itself, that gives the V and J calls and clone size. The sample has 65,000 or so distinct CDR3 sequences; around 6.3% are singletons. As regards this clonotype: The antigen remains undetermined.

V was cut by 3 bases and J by 0 bases, with 12 bases left in between. The CDR3 contains 16 residues. Germline V gene data show CDR1 as SGHTA and CDR2 as FQGNSA. This clonotype was sampled from a female donor in good health. Some clones in this sample may be carry-over from other donors' samples. The material sequenced was whole blood. This sequence joins TRBV7-2 and TRBJ2-1, with D maybe TRBD2 (6 bases). The CDR3 here is CASSFSGTSSYNEQFF. Written as DNA, the CDR3 is TGTGCCAGCAGCTTTAGCGGAACAAGCTCCTACAATGAGCAGTTCTTC.